Listed here are 20 T cell receptor beta chains from one sample, sequenced in a study of T cell repertoires in cytomegalovirus infection. TCRdb reprocessed the reads via MiXCR and lists one record per CDR3 protein. Of a few hundred thousand distinct CDR3 sequences in the sample, around 15% were seen once. Sample: CD8+ T cells from PBMCs. The receptors come from a human donor in good health (CMV status not recorded). Some clones in this sample may be carry-over from other donors' samples.

In its sample, this clonotype was seen many times. The chain links TRBV7-9 to TRBJ1-5; D may be TRBD1 (5 bases). The CDR3 has 13 amino acids. Germline loops: CDR1 SEHNR, CDR2 FQNEAQ (reference sequence). Trimming took off 5 bases at V and 4 bases at J, with 9 bases between the two ends. The CDR3 loop is CASSGGGNQPQHF. CDR3 in DNA: TGTGCCAGCAGCGGGGGGGGAAATCAGCCCCAGCATTTT.

The chain uses TRBV5-1 and TRBJ2-1; the match to TRBD2 covers 7 bases. The CDR3 spans 16 residues. Trimming took 3 bases from V and 7 from J; bases not matched to a gene: 13. Germline V gene data show CDR1 as SGHRS and CDR2 as YFSETQ. The CDR3, as DNA: TGCGCCAGCAGCTCCCGGGGAGCGGGGTCCTTAAATGAGCAGTTCTTC. Residues: CASSSRGAGSLNEQFF.

This clonotype was detected a few times. This CDR3 is CASQSPGQGLYNEQFF. DNA for the CDR3: TGTGCCAGCCAGAGCCCGGGACAGGGTCTCTACAATGAGCAGTTCTTC. The chain uses TRBV19 and TRBJ2-1, with TRBD1 matching over 9 bases. Germline trimming cut 9 bases from V and 3 bases from J; bases unmatched to any gene: 12. From germline, CDR1 is LNHDA and CDR2 SQIVND (reference sequence). The CDR3 has 16 amino acids.

In this sample, this clonotype turned up many times. The chain uses TRBV24-1 and TRBJ2-7; D might be TRBD1 (6 bases). The germline gives CDR1 KGHDR, CDR2 SFDVKD. V was pared by 9 bases and J by 2 bases, with 13 bases between. This CDR3 is built from 13 residues. CDR3 nucleotides: TGTGCCACCGCAGTACAGGGACCCTACGAGCAGTACTTC. Protein sequence: CATAVQGPYEQYF.

This clonotype was picked up a small number of times. The chain has TRBV29-1 and TRBJ2-5, with D perhaps matching TRBD2 (6 bases). The CDR3 loop spans 14 amino acids. Trimming took off 7 bases at V and 2 bases at J, with 17 bases between the two ends. CDR1 is SQVTM and CDR2 is ANQGSEA in the germline V gene. CDR3 protein: CSALPAGRQETQYF. The CDR3 DNA is TGCAGCGCCCTACCGGCGGGGAGGCAAGAGACCCAGTACTTC.

This clonotype has just a few counts. The CDR3 protein is CASSFGQADTEAFF. In DNA form, the CDR3 reads TGCGCCAGCAGCTTCGGACAGGCAGACACTGAAGCTTTCTTT. The chain carries TRBV5-1 and TRBJ1-1, with 7 positions matching TRBD1. The CDR3 contains 14 residues. Germline-derived CDR1 and CDR2 are SGHRS and YFSETQ. The J segment lost 3 bases and the V segment lost 2 bases, leaving 4 bases of the junction unmatched.

The chain uses TRBV7-9 and TRBJ2-2; no clear D gene. CDR1 is SEHNR and CDR2 is FQNEAQ in the germline V gene (reference sequence). The CDR3 contains 15 residues. Trimming cost V 8 bases and J 3 bases, with 16 bases left between them. CDR3 nucleotide sequence: TGTGCCAGCCCCTTCATGGGAAGGGACACCGGGGAGCTGTTTTTT. As protein: CASPFMGRDTGELFF. Looking up the rest from reference TRBV7-9 and TRBJ2-2 gives the full variable domain: DTGVSQNPRHKITKRGQNVTFRCDPISEHNRLYWYRQTLGQGPEFLTYFQNEAQLEKSRLLSDRFSAERPKGSFSTLEIQRTEQGDSAMYLCASPFMGRDTGELFFGEGSRLTVL.

This clonotype was seen a few times. This sequence joins TRBV29-1 and TRBJ1-1; D is ambiguous. This CDR3 contains 13 residues. Trimming removed 4 bases at V and 1 base at J, with 10 bases between. Germline V gene lookup returns CDR1 SQVTM and CDR2 ANQGSEA. DNA of the CDR3: TGCAGCGTTGGGGCGGGTACGAACACTGAAGCTTTCTTT. Its translation is CSVGAGTNTEAFF.

V and J are TRBV27 and TRBJ2-1, with D unclear. The V end was cut by 3 bases, the J end by 5 bases, with 8 bases between. In germline, CDR1 is MNHEY, CDR2 SMNVEV (reference sequence). The CDR3 consists of 13 residues. The CDR3 nucleotides read TGTGCCAGCAGTTTCACAGCTAACAATGAGCAGTTCTTC. Amino acid sequence: CASSFTANNEQFF.

This clonotype has only a few counts. CDR3 residues: CASSTDGGSTDTQYF. CDR3 in DNA: TGTGCCAGCAGCACGGACGGGGGGAGCACAGATACGCAGTATTTT. The chain couples TRBV5-4 to TRBJ2-3; 7 bases are shared with TRBD2. The V gene's germline CDR1 is SGHNT and CDR2 YYREEE (reference sequence). The CDR3 contains 15 residues. J lost 0 bases, V lost 4 bases, and 5 bases had no gene match.

This rearrangement joins TRBV12-5 to TRBJ1-1; D gene uncertain. In germline, CDR1 is LGHNT, CDR2 FRNRAP. This CDR3 comprises 13 residues. The germline V and J ends were trimmed by 3 bases and 8 bases, with 13 bases remaining between them. For the CDR3, the DNA is TGTGCTAGTGGTTTTCGGGAATATAGAGAAGCTTTCTTT. The encoded protein is CASGFREYREAFF.

This clonotype turned up a few times. The chain is built from TRBV29-1 and TRBJ2-7, with D possibly being TRBD1 or TRBD2 (5 bases each). There are 13 residues in the CDR3. Between the trimmed V and J ends, which lost 5 bases and 2 bases, there was a span of 13 bases. CDR1 SQVTM and CDR2 ANQGSEA come from the germline V gene. CDR3 sequence (DNA): TGCAGCGTTAGCCAGGGAGCCACCTACGAGCAGTACTTC. It translates to CSVSQGATYEQYF.

In its sample, this clonotype was seen a few times. This rearrangement joins TRBV29-1 to TRBJ2-1, with a weak D call TRBD2 (5 bases). Trimming removed 1 base from V and 0 bases from J, with 7 bases in between. The CDR3 covers 14 residues. Germline V gene data show CDR1 as SQVTM and CDR2 as ANQGSEA. The CDR3 loop is CSVEGGSSYNEQFF. CDR3 sequence (DNA): TGCAGCGTTGAAGGAGGGAGCTCCTACAATGAGCAGTTCTTC.

This clonotype was detected only once. The chain is built from TRBV29-1 and TRBJ1-1, with 8 bases identical to TRBD1. Germline V lookup: CDR1 SQVTM, CDR2 ANQGSEA. This CDR3 comprises 15 residues. The junction had 12 bases not matched to a gene; V was cut back by 6 bases and J by 3 bases. CDR3: CSVDYPRQGHTEAFF. The CDR3 nucleotides read TGCAGCGTGGATTATCCGAGACAGGGGCACACTGAAGCTTTCTTT. The full variable domain, with the rest looked up from reference TRBV29-1 and TRBJ1-1, is SAVISQKPSRDICQRGTSLTIQCQVDSQVTMMFWYRQQPGQSLTLIATANQGSEATYESGFVIDKFPISRPNLTFSTLTVSNMSPEDSSIYLCSVDYPRQGHTEAFFGQGTRLTVV.

The CDR3 coding sequence is TGTGCCAGCAGCCAAGATTTGGAGAGACAAATGAACACCGGGGAGCTGTTTTTT. The encoded protein is CASSQDLERQMNTGELFF. This chain uses TRBV4-2 with TRBJ2-2; D not resolved. V gave up 0 bases and J gave up 1 base, with 15 bases separating them. The germline V gene has CDR1 LGHNA and CDR2 YNFKEQ. The CDR3 extends over 18 amino acids.

This clonotype was counted between two and nine times. This chain uses TRBV24-1 with TRBJ1-2, with no clear D. The CDR3 contains 17 residues. V was shortened by 4 bases and J by 2 bases, with 19 bases between the two germline ends. Germline loops: CDR1 KGHDR, CDR2 SFDVKD. CDR3: CATSDFTERLANYGYTF. CDR3 DNA: TGTGCCACCAGTGACTTCACGGAGCGGCTCGCCAACTATGGCTACACCTTC.

V is TRBV12-3 or TRBV12-4 and J is TRBJ1-2, with 8 bases that match TRBD1. The CDR3 spans 15 residues. V lost 6 bases, J lost 0 bases, and 6 bases stayed unmatched. Written as DNA, the CDR3 is TGTGCCAGCAGCCAAACAGGGGGAGCTAACTATGGCTACACCTTC. It translates to CASSQTGGANYGYTF.

This clonotype came up many times. V is TRBV7-3 and J is TRBJ2-7, with D possibly being TRBD1 or TRBD2 (5 bases each). Trimming left V 0 bases short and J 6 bases short, with 9 bases between. CDR1 SGHTA and CDR2 FQGTGA come from the germline V gene. The CDR3 length is 13 residues. The CDR3 reads CASSLTWGSEQYF. CDR3 in DNA: TGTGCCAGCAGCTTAACTTGGGGGTCCGAGCAGTACTTC.

This clonotype has at least ten counts. V usage is TRBV7-2 and J usage is TRBJ1-2; the D gene is possibly TRBD1 (5 bases). This CDR3 spans 12 amino acids. V lost 1 base to trimming and J lost 8 bases, with 8 bases between them. Per the germline V gene, CDR1 is SGHTA and CDR2 is FQGNSA. The CDR3 DNA follows: TGTGCCAGCAGCTTAGTCGGGGACGGCTACACCTTC. Its protein is CASSLVGDGYTF.

This sequence joins TRBV27 and TRBJ2-1; either TRBD1 or TRBD2 may fit D (5 bases each). CDR1 and CDR2 (germline): MNHEY, SMNVEV (reference sequence). The CDR3 is 13 amino acids. V was clipped by 5 bases and J by 5 bases, with 10 bases between them. CDR3 coding DNA: TGTGCCAGCAGTATATGGGGGAACAATGAGCAGTTCTTC. Protein: CASSIWGNNEQFF.